A selection of T cell receptor beta chains follows, all from one sample in a study of human T cells and chemical hapten exposure. TCRdb fed the RACE reads into MiXCR, producing one record per CDR3 protein. Of about 260,000 distinct CDR3 sequences listed, 8.6% are singletons. The sequences come from whole blood, collected in connection with sensitization to the hapten diphenylcyclopropenone (DPC). These receptors originate from a middle-aged woman with alopecia areata. Some clones in this sample may be carry-over from other donors' samples. Both conserved end residues are trimmed from each CDR3.

j_gene: TRBJ2-3
v_gene: TRBV4-3
CDR3aa: ASSQGIDTQY

j_gene: TRBJ2-3
v_gene: TRBV6-5
CDR3aa: ASRTDRDLADTQY

j_gene: TRBJ2-3
v_gene: TRBV7-2
CDR3aa: ASSSGVTDTQY

j_gene: TRBJ2-7
v_gene: TRBV9
CDR3aa: ASSAGHGAYEQY

j_gene: TRBJ2-5
v_gene: TRBV6-5
CDR3aa: ASSRGGTLGQTQY

j_gene: TRBJ2-3
v_gene: TRBV12-3/TRBV12-4
CDR3aa: ASSSGTSGRTDTQY

j_gene: TRBJ2-1
v_gene: TRBV7-2
CDR3aa: ASSLQALGTDEQF

j_gene: TRBJ1-2
v_gene: TRBV7-2
CDR3aa: ASSLGPINYGYT

j_gene: TRBJ2-3
v_gene: TRBV7-9
CDR3aa: ASSVYVSSTDTQY

j_gene: TRBJ1-2
v_gene: TRBV6-4
CDR3aa: ASSISYGYT

j_gene: TRBJ2-3
v_gene: TRBV7-9
CDR3aa: ASSSGSGSHTDTQY

j_gene: TRBJ1-6
v_gene: TRBV6-2/TRBV6-3
CDR3aa: ASSSEPNSPLH

j_gene: TRBJ2-1
v_gene: TRBV12-3/TRBV12-4
CDR3aa: ASSLWDSYNEQF

j_gene: TRBJ2-2
v_gene: TRBV5-1
CDR3aa: ASSLQREGGELF

j_gene: TRBJ2-5
v_gene: TRBV12-3/TRBV12-4
CDR3aa: ASSLGGRRNQETQY